The entry that follows covers one T cell receptor beta chain sequence. Its antigen is unknown. Base quality data are lacking; no much larger clone is found one base away. Synthesis of TCR cDNA relied on 5'RACE template switching, a step that introduced a universal primer site along with unique molecular identifiers. Priming for cDNA synthesis came from both the TCR alpha and TCR beta constant segments. Library amplification used two PCR steps, and the second PCR step added sample barcodes and sequencing adapters. Sequencing of libraries was performed on Illumina HiSeq 2500 (2x100 bp) or NovaSeq (2x150 bp). The original pipeline was this. MIGEC handled demultiplexing of reads and collapsing into UMI consensus sequences, while MiXCR performed V(D)J alignment. Vaccine-responding clonotypes were identified with edgeR using replicate PBMC samples, with FDR below 0.01 and a log2 fold change above 5 up to day 15 being required. CD4 or CD8 identity was assigned to each bulk clonotype according to whether the clonotype was present at higher abundance in the sequenced CD4 repertoire or the sequenced CD8 repertoire. TCRdb ran its own pipeline on the public reads, namely fastp trimming at Q25 and MiXCR clone calling, and kept in-frame beta chains. Rows are combined by CDR3 protein, so each entry shows the most common genes and DNA. Clone size and V and J calls follow TCRdb, not the original study. For this sample there are hundreds of thousands of distinct CDR3 sequences; around an eighth appear just once. Around an eighth of the sample comes from the top ten.

The treatment or condition tag for this specimen amounts to: live attenuated yellow fever vaccine strain. At every blood-draw timepoint, two biological replicates of bulk PBMCs were collected. A standard Ficoll-Paque protocol was used to isolate PBMCs from peripheral blood. TriZol was used to extract RNA from bulk PBMCs, CD4 and CD8 fractions, and dextramer-positive and dextramer-negative fractions. The trim is 3 bases for V and 3 bases for J, with a gap of 10 bases between the germline ends. The germline V gene sets CDR1 to SGDLS and CDR2 to YYNGEE. Measured from the cysteine to the phenylalanine, the CDR3 is 14 residues long. The sequence is cut down to CDR3 DNA, 42 bases in frame from base 1. This entry comes from a study of T cells after yellow fever vaccination (dated by TCRdb to the late 2010s). In the study overall: The SMART-Seq v4 Ultra Low Input RNA kit was used to prepare libraries from fractions with low cell numbers. To follow T-cell clones before and after primary and booster YFV17D yellow fever vaccination, bulk TCR alpha and beta repertoires were sequenced over time. The cohort comprised two healthy male donors, one aged 18 to 29 and one aged 30 to 40 years. Bulk PBMC replicates and cell subsets were isolated from blood drawn at multiple timepoints before and after both primary and secondary immunization. Broader findings and caveats from the paper: The secondary T-cell response was weaker than the primary response but faster, peaking on day 5 instead of day 15. A small share of clonotypes was detected in both CD4 and CD8 compartments, with the overlap likely arising from convergent recombination. Because the study included only two donors, the extent to which the findings can be generalized is limited. Most clones expanded after primary vaccination (almost 97% of CD4 and 70% to 90% of CD8) were re-detected after the booster, suggesting that broad memory maintenance occurred. Computational filtering was needed because FACS-sorted repertoires could contain abundant contaminating clonotypes from the bulk population.

This receptor was taken from a man aged 25 to 40 who received the YFV17D yellow fever vaccine. Recombination linked TRBV9 to TRBJ2-1; the best D guess is TRBD1, with 5 bases matching. The sample in question was PBMCs, obtained on the day of the yellow fever booster vaccination. The DNA is TGTGCCAGCAGCGCCCAGGGCCTCTACAATGAGCAGTTCTTC. This is translated as CASSAQGLYNEQFF.